This TCR beta chain was sequenced in a study of T cell responses to AZD1222 COVID-19 vaccine. This clone was picked up a small number of times. What it recognizes is unknown. Study-level findings and limits: Vaccine-associated CD4 TCRs spanned spike, dominant at 160-218 and 743-854. Repertoire sampling was restricted to post-peak T cell response timepoints.

Trimming shortened V by 1 base and J by 6 bases, and 8 bases separated the two germline ends. This CDR3 contains 14 residues. The germline CDR1 and CDR2 sequences are SGHRS and YFSETQ. TCRdb keeps only in-frame clones here, not all; method: immunoSEQ multiplex PCR. Of more than 95,000 clones in the sample, roughly nine tenths are singletons; the top ten hold roughly 7%. V usage is TRBV5-1 and J usage is TRBJ1-6, with D unclear. The clonotype was recovered from an adult in good health. Sequences were derived from peripheral blood, sampled on day 0 of AZD1222 vaccination. CDR3 protein: CASSLSRANSPLHF. The CDR3 nucleotides are TGCGCCAGCAGCTTGTCTCGGGCTAATTCACCCCTCCACTTT.